The source of this TCR beta chain is a study of control samples from healthy donors and cancer patients. Sequencing used immunoSEQ multiplex PCR; TCRdb keeps in-frame clones, though not all of them. The table lists 350,000 to 450,000 clones, approximately 92% of them singletons. Germline CDR1 and CDR2: SGHTA and FQGNSA. This CDR3 comprises 17 residues. The V end lost 5 bases, the J end lost 0 bases, and 18 bases lay between the germline ends. The TCR comes from a man aged 35 to 55 with head and neck cancer. Sequenced: PBMCs. This rearrangement joins TRBV7-2 to TRBJ2-3; the D gene is possibly TRBD2 (6 bases). Here the CDR3 DNA reads TGTGCCAGCAGCCCTGTGGTTCCTAGCGCTAGCACAGATACGCAGTATTTT. This sequence encodes CASSPVVPSASTDTQYF. Full variable domain (remainder filled in from reference TRBV7-2 and TRBJ2-3): GAGVSQSPSNKVTEKGKDVELRCDPISGHTALYWYRQSLGQGLEFLIYFQGNSAPDKSGLPSDRFSAERTGGSVSTLTIQRTQQEDSAVYLCASSPVVPSASTDTQYFGPGTRLTVL.